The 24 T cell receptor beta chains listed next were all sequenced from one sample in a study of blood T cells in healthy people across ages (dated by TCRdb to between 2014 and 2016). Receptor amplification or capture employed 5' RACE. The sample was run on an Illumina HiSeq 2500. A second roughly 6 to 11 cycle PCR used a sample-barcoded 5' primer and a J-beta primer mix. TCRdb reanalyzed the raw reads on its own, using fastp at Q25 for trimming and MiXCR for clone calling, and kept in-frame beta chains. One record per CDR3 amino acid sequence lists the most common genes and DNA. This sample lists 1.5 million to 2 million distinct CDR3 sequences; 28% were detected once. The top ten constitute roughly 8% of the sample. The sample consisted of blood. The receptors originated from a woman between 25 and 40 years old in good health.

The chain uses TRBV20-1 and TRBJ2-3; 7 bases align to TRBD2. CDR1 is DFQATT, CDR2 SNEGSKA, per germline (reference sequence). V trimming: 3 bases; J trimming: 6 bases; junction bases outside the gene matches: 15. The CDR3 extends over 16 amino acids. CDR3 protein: CSASPGSGEGPDTQYF. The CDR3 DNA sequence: TGCAGTGCTAGTCCTGGTTCGGGGGAGGGACCGGATACGCAGTATTTT.

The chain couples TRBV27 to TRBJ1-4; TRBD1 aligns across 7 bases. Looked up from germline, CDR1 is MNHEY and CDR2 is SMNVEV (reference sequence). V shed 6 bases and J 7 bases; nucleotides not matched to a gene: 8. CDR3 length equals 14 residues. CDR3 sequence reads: CASSRGFMGEKLFF. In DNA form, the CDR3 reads TGTGCCAGCAGCAGGGGGTTTATGGGTGAAAAACTGTTTTTT.

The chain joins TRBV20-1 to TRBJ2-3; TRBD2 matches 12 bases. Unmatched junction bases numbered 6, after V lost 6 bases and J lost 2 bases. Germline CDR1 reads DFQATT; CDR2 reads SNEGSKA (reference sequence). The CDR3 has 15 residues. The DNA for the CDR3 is TGCAGTGCAGTGAGACTAGCGGGGGCCACAGATACGCAGTATTTT. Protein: CSAVRLAGATDTQYF.

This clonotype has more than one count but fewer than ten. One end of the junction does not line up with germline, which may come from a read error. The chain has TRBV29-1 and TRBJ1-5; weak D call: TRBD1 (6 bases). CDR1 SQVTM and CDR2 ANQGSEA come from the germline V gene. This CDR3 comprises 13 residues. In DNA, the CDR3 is TGCAGCGCGAGGGACACAAACAATCGGCCCCAGCATTTT. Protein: CSARDTNNRPQHF. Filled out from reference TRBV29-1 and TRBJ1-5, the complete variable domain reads SAVISQKPSRDICQRGTSLTIQCQVDSQVTMMFWYRQQPGQSLTLIATANQGSEATYESGFVIDKFPISRPNLTFSTLTVSNMSPEDSSIYLCSARDTNNRPQHFGDGTRLSIL.

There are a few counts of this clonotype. The CDR3 nucleotides read TGTGCCAGCAGTTTTTTGGGCGCGGGGGAGCAGTACTTC. Its protein product is CASSFLGAGEQYF. The rearrangement uses TRBV12-3 or TRBV12-4 and TRBJ2-4; the match to TRBD2 covers 7 bases. Germline trimming cut 3 bases from V and 13 bases from J; bases unmatched to any gene: 9. The CDR3 covers 13 residues.

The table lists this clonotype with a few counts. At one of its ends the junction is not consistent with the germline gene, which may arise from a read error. CDR3 in DNA: TGCAGCTGGGTGGGGAGGTCAGATAAGGGAGGTGGTTACAATGGGCAGTTCTTC. As protein: CSWVGRSDKGGGYNGQFF. The chain is built from TRBV29-1 and TRBJ2-1; TRBD2 might be the D (6 bases). CDR1 and CDR2 from the germline V gene are SQVTM and ANQGSEA. CDR3 length equals 18 residues.

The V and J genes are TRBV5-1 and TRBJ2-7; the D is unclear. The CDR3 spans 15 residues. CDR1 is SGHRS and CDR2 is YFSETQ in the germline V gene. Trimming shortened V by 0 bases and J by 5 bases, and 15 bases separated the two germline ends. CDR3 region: CASSLGVPTEHEQYF. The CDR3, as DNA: TGCGCCAGCAGCTTGGGAGTCCCAACTGAGCACGAGCAGTACTTC.

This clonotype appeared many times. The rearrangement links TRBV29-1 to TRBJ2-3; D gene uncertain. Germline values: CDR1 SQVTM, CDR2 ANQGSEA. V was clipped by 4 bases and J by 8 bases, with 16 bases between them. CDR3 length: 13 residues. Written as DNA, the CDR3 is TGCAGCGTTGGTAGTCCGGAATTTGTTACGCAGTATTTT. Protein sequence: CSVGSPEFVTQYF.

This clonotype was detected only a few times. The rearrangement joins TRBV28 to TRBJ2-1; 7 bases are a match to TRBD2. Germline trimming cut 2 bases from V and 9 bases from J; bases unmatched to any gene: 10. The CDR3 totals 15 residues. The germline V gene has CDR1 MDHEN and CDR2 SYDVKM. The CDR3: CASSLTGGNSGEQFF. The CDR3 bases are TGTGCCAGCAGTTTAACCGGGGGGAACAGCGGTGAGCAGTTCTTC.

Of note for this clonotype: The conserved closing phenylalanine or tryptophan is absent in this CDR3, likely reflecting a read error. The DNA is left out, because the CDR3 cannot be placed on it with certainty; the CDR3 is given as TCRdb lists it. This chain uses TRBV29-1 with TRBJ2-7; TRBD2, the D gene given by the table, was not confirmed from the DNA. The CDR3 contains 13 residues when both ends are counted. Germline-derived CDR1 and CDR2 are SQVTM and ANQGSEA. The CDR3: CSVGVLGGSEKFL.

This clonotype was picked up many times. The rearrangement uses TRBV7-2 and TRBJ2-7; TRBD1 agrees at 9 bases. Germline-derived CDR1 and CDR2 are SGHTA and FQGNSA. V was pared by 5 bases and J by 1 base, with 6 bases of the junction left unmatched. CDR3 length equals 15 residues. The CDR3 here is CASSHWGQGSYEQYF. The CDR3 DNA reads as TGTGCCAGCAGCCATTGGGGACAGGGTTCCTACGAGCAGTACTTC.

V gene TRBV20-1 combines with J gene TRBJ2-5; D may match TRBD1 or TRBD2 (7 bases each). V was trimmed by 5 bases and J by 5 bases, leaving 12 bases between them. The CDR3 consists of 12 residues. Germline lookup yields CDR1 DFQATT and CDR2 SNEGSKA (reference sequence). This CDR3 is CSAFQGGETQYF. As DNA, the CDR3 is TGCAGTGCTTTCCAGGGGGGGGAGACCCAGTACTTC.

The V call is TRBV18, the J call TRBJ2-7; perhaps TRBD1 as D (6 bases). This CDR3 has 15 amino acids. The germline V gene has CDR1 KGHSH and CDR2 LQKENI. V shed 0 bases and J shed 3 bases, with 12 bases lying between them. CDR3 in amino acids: CASSPPSQGGYEQYF. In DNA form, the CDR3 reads TGTGCCAGCTCACCACCGTCACAGGGTGGCTACGAGCAGTACTTC.

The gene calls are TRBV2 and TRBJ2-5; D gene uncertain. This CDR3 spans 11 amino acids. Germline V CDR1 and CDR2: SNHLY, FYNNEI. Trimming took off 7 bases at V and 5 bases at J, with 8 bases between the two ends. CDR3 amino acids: CASKSSETQYF. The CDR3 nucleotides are TGTGCCAGCAAATCTAGTGAGACCCAGTACTTC.

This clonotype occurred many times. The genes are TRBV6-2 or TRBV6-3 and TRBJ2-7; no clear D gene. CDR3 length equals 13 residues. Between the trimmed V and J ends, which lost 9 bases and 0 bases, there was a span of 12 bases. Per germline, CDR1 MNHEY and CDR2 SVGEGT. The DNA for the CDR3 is TGTGCCAGTGGGTTATCCAGCTCCTACGAGCAGTACTTC. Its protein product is CASGLSSSYEQYF.

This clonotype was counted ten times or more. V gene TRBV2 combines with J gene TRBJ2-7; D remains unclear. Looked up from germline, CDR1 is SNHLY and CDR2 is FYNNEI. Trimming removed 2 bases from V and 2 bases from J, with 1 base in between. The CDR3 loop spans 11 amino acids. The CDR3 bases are TGTGCCAGCAGTGAACCCTACGAGCAGTACTTC. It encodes CASSEPYEQYF. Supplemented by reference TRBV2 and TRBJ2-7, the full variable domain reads EPEVTQTPSHQVTQMGQEVILRCVPISNHLYFYWYRQILGQKVEFLVSFYNNEISEKSEIFDDQFSVERPDGSNFTLKIRSTKLEDSAMYFCASSEPYEQYFGPGTRLTVT.

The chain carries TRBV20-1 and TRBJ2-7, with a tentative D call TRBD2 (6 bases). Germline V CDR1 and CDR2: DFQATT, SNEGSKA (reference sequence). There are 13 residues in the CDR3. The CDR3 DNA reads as TGCAGCGGCTTTCGGGGGAGCTCCTACGAGCAGTACTTC. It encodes CSGFRGSSYEQYF.

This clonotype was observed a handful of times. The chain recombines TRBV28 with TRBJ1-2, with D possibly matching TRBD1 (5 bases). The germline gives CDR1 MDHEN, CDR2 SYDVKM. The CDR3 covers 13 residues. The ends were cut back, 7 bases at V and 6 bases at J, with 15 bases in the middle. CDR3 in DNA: TGTGCCAGCAATCTTGGGGGGTACGATGGCTACACCTTC. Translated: CASNLGGYDGYTF.

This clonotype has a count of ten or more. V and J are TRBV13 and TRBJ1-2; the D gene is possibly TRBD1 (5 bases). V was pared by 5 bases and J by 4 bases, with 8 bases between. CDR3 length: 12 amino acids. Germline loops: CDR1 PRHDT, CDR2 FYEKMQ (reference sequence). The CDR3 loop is CASSADSYGYTF. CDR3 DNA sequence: TGTGCCAGCAGCGCCGACAGCTATGGCTACACCTTC.

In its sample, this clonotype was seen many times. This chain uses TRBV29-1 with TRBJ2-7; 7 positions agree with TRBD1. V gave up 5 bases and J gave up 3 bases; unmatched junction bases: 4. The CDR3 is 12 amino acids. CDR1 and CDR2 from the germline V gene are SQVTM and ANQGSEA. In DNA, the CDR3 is TGCAGCGTTTTGACAGGGAACTACGAGCAGTACTTC. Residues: CSVLTGNYEQYF.

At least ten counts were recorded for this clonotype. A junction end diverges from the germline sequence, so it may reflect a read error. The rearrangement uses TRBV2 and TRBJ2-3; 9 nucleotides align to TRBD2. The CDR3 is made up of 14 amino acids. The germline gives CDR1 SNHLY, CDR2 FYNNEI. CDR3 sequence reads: CASSSLAGEDTQYF. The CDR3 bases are TGCGCCAGCAGCTCACTAGCGGGTGAAGATACGCAGTATTTT.

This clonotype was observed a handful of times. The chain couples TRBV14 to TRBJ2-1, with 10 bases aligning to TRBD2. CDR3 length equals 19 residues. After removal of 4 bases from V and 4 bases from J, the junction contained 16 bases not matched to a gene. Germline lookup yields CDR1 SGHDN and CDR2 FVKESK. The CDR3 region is CASSPRGLSGRASYNEQFF. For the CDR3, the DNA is TGTGCCAGCAGCCCCCGGGGACTAAGCGGGAGGGCCTCATACAATGAGCAGTTCTTC.

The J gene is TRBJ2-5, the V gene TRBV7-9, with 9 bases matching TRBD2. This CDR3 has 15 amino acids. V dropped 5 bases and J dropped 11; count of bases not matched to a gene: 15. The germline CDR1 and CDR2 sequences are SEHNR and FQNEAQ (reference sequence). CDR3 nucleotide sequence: TGTGCCAGCAGCCCCCCAGGTAGCGGGAGAAATGAGCAGTACTTC. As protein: CASSPPGSGRNEQYF.

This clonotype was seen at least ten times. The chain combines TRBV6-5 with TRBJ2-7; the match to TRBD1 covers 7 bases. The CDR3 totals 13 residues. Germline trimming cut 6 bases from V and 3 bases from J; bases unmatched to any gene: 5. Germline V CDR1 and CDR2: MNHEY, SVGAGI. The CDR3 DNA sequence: TGTGCCAGCAGACCCGGGACAGTCTACGAGCAGTACTTC. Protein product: CASRPGTVYEQYF.